This T cell receptor beta chain was sequenced during a study of blood T cell repertoires in COVID-19. Study-level background: Researchers got acute and convalescent COVID-19 samples from the United States, Italy and Spain.

V gave up 3 bases and J gave up 4 bases, with 10 bases separating them. CDR1 and CDR2 from the germline V gene are LGHDT and YNNKEL (reference sequence). The CDR3 loop spans 14 amino acids. Clones were sequenced by immunoSEQ multiplex PCR, and TCRdb holds only the in-frame ones, with some missing. The table has 150,000 to 200,000 clones, over 70% seen once. With respect to this clone: Other DNA sequences in the same sample also yield this CDR3.

The sequenced material came from PBMCs or T cells enriched from blood (not recorded which). The clonotype originates from a man between 65 and 80 years old who had been exposed to COVID-19. This rearrangement joins TRBV3-1 (or the pseudogene TRBV3-2) to TRBJ1-3; D might be TRBD1 (5 bases). In nucleotides, the CDR3 is TGTGCCAGCAGCCAGGCGGGGGAGGGAAACACCATATATTTT. Protein: CASSQAGEGNTIYF.